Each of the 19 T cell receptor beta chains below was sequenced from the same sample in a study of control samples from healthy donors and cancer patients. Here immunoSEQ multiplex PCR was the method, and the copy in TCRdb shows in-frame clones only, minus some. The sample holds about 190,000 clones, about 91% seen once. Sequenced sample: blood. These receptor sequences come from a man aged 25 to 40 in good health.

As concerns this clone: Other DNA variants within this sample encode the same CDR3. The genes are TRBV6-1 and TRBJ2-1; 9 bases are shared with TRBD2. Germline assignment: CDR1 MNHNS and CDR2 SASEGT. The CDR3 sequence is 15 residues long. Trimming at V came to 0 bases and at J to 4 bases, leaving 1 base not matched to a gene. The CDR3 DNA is TGTGCCAGCAGTGAAGCTAGCGGGGGTTACAATGAGCAGTTCTTC. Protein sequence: CASSEASGGYNEQFF.

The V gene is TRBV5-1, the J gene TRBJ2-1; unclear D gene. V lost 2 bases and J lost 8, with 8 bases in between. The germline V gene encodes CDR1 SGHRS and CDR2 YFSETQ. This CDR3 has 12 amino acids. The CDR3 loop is CASSLISHEQFF. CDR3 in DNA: TGCGCCAGCAGCTTAATCTCCCATGAGCAGTTCTTC.

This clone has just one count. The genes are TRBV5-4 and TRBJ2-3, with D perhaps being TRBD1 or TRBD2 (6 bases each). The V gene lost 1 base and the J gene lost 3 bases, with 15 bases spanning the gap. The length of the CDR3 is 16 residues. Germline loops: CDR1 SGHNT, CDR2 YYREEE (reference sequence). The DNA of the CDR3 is TGTGCCAGCAGCTTGAAATTGGGGGGCGCGACAGATACGCAGTATTTT. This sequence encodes CASSLKLGGATDTQYF.

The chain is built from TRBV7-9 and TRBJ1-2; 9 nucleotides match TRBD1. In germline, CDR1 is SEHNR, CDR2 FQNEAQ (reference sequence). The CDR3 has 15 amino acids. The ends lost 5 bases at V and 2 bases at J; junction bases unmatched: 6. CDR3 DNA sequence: TGTGCCAGCAGCGCCTGGGACAGGGAAAACTATGGCTACACCTTC. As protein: CASSAWDRENYGYTF.

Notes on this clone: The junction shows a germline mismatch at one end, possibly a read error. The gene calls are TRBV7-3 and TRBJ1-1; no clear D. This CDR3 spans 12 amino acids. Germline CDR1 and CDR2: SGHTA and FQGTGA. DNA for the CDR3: TGTGCCAGCAGCTTAGCGCCTGGGCCACTCTCATTT. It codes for CASSLAPGPLSF.

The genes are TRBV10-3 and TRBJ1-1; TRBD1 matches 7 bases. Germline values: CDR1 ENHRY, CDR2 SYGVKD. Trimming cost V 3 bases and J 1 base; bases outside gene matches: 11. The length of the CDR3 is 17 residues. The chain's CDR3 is CAISENNSQGGNTEAFF. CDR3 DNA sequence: TGTGCCATCAGTGAAAACAACTCTCAGGGGGGGAACACTGAAGCTTTCTTT.

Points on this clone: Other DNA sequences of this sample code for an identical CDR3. In DNA form, the CDR3 reads TGTGCCAGCAGTTCAGGTCTTCTCCCCACCTACGAGCAGTACTTC. Residues: CASSSGLLPTYEQYF. This chain uses TRBV7-2 with TRBJ2-7; D remains unclear. This CDR3 is 15 amino acids long. Looked up from germline, CDR1 is SGHTA and CDR2 is FQGNSA. Trimming removed 6 bases from V and 2 bases from J, with 17 bases in between. Looking up the rest from reference TRBV7-2 and TRBJ2-7 gives the full variable domain: GAGVSQSPSNKVTEKGKDVELRCDPISGHTALYWYRQSLGQGLEFLIYFQGNSAPDKSGLPSDRFSAERTGGSVSTLTIQRTQQEDSAVYLCASSSGLLPTYEQYFGPGTRLTVT.

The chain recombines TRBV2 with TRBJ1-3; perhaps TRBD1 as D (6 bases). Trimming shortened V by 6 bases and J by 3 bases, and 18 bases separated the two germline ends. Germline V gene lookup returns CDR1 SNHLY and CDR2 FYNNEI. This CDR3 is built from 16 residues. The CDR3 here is CASSGMGGSFGNTIYF. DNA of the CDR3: TGTGCCAGCAGCGGGATGGGGGGCTCATTTGGAAACACCATATATTTT.

The CDR3, as DNA: TGTGCCAGCAGCCGGCAGGGCCCTGAAGCTTTCTTT. It is translated as CASSRQGPEAFF. V gene TRBV5-5 combines with J gene TRBJ1-1, with D perhaps TRBD1 (5 bases). Trimming pared 4 bases from V and 6 bases from J, leaving 10 bases between. Germline V gene lookup returns CDR1 SGHKS and CDR2 YYEKEE (reference sequence). The CDR3 totals 12 residues.

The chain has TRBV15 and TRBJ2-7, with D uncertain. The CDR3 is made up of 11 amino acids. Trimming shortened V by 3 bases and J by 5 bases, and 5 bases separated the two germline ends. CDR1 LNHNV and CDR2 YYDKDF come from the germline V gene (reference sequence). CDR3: CATSRGHEQYF. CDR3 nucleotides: TGTGCCACCAGCAGGGGCCACGAGCAGTACTTC.

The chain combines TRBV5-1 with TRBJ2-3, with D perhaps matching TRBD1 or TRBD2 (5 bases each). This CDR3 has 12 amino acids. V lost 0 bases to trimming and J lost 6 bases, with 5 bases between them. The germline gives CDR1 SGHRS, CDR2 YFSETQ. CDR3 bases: TGCGCCAGCAGCTTGGGGGACGATACGCAGTATTTT. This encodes CASSLGDDTQYF.

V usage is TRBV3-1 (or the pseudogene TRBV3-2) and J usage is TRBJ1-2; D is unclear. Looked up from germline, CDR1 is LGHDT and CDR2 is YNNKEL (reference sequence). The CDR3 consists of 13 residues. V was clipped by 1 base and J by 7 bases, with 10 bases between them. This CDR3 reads CASSQGSSRGYTF. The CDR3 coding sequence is TGTGCCAGCAGCCAAGGATCGTCGCGTGGCTACACCTTC.

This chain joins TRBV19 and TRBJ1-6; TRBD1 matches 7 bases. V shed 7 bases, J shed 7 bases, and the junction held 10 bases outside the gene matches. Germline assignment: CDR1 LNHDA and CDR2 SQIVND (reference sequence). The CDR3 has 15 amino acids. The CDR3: CASTPRQGGNSPLHF. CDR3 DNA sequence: TGTGCCAGTACCCCAAGGCAGGGGGGCAATTCACCCCTCCACTTT.

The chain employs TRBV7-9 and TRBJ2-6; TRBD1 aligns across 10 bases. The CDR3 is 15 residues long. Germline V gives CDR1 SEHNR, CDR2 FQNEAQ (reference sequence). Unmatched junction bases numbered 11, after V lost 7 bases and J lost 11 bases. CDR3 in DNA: TGTGCCAGCAACAGGCGACAGGGGGCTGTTGACGTCCTGACTTTC. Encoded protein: CASNRRQGAVDVLTF.

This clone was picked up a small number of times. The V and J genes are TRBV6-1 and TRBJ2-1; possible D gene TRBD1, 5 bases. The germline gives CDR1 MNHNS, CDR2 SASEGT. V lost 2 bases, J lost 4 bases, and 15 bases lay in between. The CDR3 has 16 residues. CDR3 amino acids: CASSEYATVQYNEQFF. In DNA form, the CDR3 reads TGTGCCAGCAGTGAATATGCGACAGTTCAGTACAATGAGCAGTTCTTC.

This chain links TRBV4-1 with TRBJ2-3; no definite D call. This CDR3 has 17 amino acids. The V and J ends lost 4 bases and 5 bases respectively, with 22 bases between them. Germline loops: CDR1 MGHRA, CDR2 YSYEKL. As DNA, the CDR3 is TGCGCCAGCAGCCCGACGCTAGGGCGGTCAACCCGAGATACGCAGTATTTT. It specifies CASSPTLGRSTRDTQYF.

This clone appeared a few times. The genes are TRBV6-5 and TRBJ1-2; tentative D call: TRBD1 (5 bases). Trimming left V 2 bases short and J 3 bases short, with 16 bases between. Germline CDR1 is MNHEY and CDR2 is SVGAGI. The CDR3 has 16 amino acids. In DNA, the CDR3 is TGTGCCAGCAGTTACAGTTGGGGGAGGAACCACTATGGCTACACCTTC. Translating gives CASSYSWGRNHYGYTF.

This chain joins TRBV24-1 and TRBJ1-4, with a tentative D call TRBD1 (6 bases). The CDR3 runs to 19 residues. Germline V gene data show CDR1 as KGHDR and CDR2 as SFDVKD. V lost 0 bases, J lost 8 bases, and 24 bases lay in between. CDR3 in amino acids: CATSDLQGPAVHLWEKLFF. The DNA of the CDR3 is TGTGCCACCAGTGATTTGCAGGGGCCCGCAGTCCATCTATGGGAAAAACTGTTTTTT.

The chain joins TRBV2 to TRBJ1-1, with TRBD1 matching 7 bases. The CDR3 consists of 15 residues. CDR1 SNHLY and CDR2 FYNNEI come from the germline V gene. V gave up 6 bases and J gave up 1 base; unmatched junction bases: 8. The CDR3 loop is CASRYDRAANTEAFF. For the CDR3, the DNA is TGTGCCAGCAGGTACGACAGGGCGGCGAACACTGAAGCTTTCTTT.